This T cell receptor beta chain was sequenced in a study of blood T cell repertoires in COVID-19. About the study: Collection of acute and convalescent COVID-19 samples took place in the United States, Italy and Spain.

The CDR3 extends over 15 amino acids. Germline assignment: CDR1 MDHEN and CDR2 SYDVKM. As handled by the study authors: The authors estimated nucleated cell counts from reference gene primer amplification. Generated by immunoSEQ multiplex PCR, the TCRdb table keeps only in-frame clones and is missing some. V and J calls plus clone size are reproduced from that table; the DNA served to infer D and trimming. Here the sample spans around 80,000 clones, about four fifths being singletons. As regards this clone: Sequence at one end of the junction differs from germline and may be a read error.

The receptor's source is a human donor in a cohort sampled during active COVID-19. What was sequenced was peripheral blood. The rearrangement uses TRBV28 and TRBJ1-5, with D maybe TRBD1 (5 bases). The CDR3, as DNA: TGTACCAGCAGTTCCGGACAATTGGGCCCTCAGCCCCAGCATTTT. Its protein is CTSSSGQLGPQPQHF.